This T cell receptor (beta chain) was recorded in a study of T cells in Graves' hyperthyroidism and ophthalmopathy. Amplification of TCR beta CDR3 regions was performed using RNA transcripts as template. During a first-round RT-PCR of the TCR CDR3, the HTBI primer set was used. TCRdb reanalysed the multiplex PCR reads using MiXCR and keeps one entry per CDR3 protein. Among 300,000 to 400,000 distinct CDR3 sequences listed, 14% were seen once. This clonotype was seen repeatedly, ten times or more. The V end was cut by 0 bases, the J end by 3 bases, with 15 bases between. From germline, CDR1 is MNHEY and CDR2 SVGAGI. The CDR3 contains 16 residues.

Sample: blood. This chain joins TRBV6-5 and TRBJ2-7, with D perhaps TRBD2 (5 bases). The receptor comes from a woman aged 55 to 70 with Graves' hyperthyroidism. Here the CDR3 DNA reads TGTGCCAGCAGTTACTCGAGAGGGAACCTGGGCTACGAGCAGTACTTC. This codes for CASSYSRGNLGYEQYF.